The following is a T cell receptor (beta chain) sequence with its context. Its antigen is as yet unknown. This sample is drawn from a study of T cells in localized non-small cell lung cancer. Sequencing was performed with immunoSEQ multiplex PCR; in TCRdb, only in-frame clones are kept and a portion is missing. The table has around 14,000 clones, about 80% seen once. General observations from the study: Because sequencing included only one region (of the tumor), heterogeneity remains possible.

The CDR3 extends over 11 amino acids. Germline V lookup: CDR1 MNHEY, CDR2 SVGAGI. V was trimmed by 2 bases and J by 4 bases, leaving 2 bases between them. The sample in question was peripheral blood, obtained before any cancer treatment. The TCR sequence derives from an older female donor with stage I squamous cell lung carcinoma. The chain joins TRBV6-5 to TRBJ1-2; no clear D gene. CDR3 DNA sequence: TGTGCCAGCAGTTACGGCTATGGCTACACCTTC. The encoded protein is CASSYGYGYTF.